The 27 T cell receptor beta chains below come from one sample, sequenced in a study of T cell responses to AZD1222 COVID-19 vaccine. The table came from immunoSEQ multiplex PCR; TCRdb's copy has only in-frame clones and leaves some out. The table has 120,000 to 150,000 clones, more than 75% seen once. Material: peripheral blood, obtained 28 days after the second AZD1222 dose. The receptors derive from an adult who received the AZD1222 COVID-19 vaccine.

The chain combines TRBV19 with TRBJ1-5, with 8 bases matching TRBD1. CDR1 and CDR2 from the germline V gene are LNHDA and SQIVND (reference sequence). Germline trimming cut 8 bases from V and 4 bases from J; bases unmatched to any gene: 7. This CDR3 contains 14 residues. Here the CDR3 reads CASLDRAWNQPQHF. In DNA form, the CDR3 reads TGTGCCAGTCTGGACAGGGCTTGGAATCAGCCCCAGCATTTT.

V usage is TRBV5-1 and J usage is TRBJ1-6; no firm D call. Trimming stripped 0 bases from V and 7 bases from J, with 5 bases between. This CDR3 has 13 residues. Germline V CDR1 and CDR2: SGHRS, YFSETQ. CDR3 residues: CASSLAGNSPLHF. DNA of the CDR3: TGCGCCAGCAGCTTGGCTGGGAATTCACCCCTCCACTTT.

The CDR3: CASSLASGGSNYGYTF. The CDR3 DNA sequence: TGTGCCAGCAGCTTAGCATCCGGGGGCTCTAACTATGGCTACACCTTC. The chain carries TRBV7-2 and TRBJ1-2; a possible D gene is TRBD1 (6 bases). The germline V and J ends were trimmed by 0 bases and 0 bases, with 11 bases remaining between them. CDR3 length: 16 amino acids. The V gene's germline CDR1 is SGHTA and CDR2 FQGNSA. The full variable domain, in which reference TRBV7-2 and TRBJ1-2 provide the parts outside the CDR3, is GAGVSQSPSNKVTEKGKDVELRCDPISGHTALYWYRQSLGQGLEFLIYFQGNSAPDKSGLPSDRFSAERTGGSVSTLTIQRTQQEDSAVYLCASSLASGGSNYGYTFGSGTRLTVV.

This clone was counted once. The rearrangement links TRBV27 to TRBJ2-7; 9 bases fit TRBD2. Germline lookup yields CDR1 MNHEY and CDR2 SMNVEV (reference sequence). The CDR3 totals 19 residues. V lost 0 bases and J lost 5; bases outside the gene matches: 17. The CDR3 DNA sequence: TGTGCCAGCAGTTTATCGCGGGGGGGGGACACGCGGCAGGGCCACGAGCAGTACTTC. Its protein is CASSLSRGGDTRQGHEQYF.

This clone was observed a single time. The chain employs TRBV28 and TRBJ1-1, with D unclear. The V end was cut by 5 bases, the J end by 11 bases, with 18 bases between. The CDR3 totals 13 residues. Germline V lookup: CDR1 MDHEN, CDR2 SYDVKM. In DNA, the CDR3 is TGTGCCAGCAGTGTGGCTAGGAGGGCGTATGCTTTCTTT. Its translation is CASSVARRAYAFF.

The chain joins TRBV6-1 to TRBJ1-1; 8 bases are a match to TRBD1. The CDR3 length is 17 residues. V trimming: 2 bases; J trimming: 1 base; junction bases outside the gene matches: 9. Germline CDR1 and CDR2: MNHNS and SASEGT. The CDR3 nucleotides are TGTGCCAGCAGTGAATCCGGCCCCACAGGGGGGAACACTGAAGCTTTCTTT. As protein: CASSESGPTGGNTEAFF.

The chain recombines TRBV7-2 with TRBJ1-2; D ambiguous. Trimming stripped 8 bases from V and 4 bases from J, with 11 bases between. The CDR3 loop spans 12 amino acids. Germline V gene data show CDR1 as SGHTA and CDR2 as FQGNSA. The CDR3 DNA reads as TGTGCCAGCGTAAGCGGGTCCTATGGCTACACCTTC. Translating it yields CASVSGSYGYTF.

The chain couples TRBV5-1 to TRBJ2-5; 7 bases agree with TRBD2. This CDR3 spans 14 amino acids. Germline loops: CDR1 SGHRS, CDR2 YFSETQ. Germline trimming cut 3 bases from V and 1 base from J; bases unmatched to any gene: 3. The CDR3 sequence is CASSSGTTQETQYF. The CDR3 bases are TGCGCCAGCAGCTCCGGGACTACCCAAGAGACCCAGTACTTC.

The chain couples TRBV28 to TRBJ2-5; a possible D gene is TRBD1 (5 bases). Germline V CDR1 and CDR2: MDHEN, SYDVKM. The V end was cut by 5 bases, the J end by 5 bases, with 18 bases between. The length of the CDR3 is 15 residues. CDR3: CASSPSRVILETQYF. Here the CDR3 DNA reads TGTGCCAGCAGTCCCAGCAGGGTTATATTGGAGACCCAGTACTTC. Drawing the rest from reference TRBV28 and TRBJ2-5, the complete variable domain is DVKVTQSSRYLVKRTGEKVFLECVQDMDHENMFWYRQDPGLGLRLIYFSYDVKMKEKGDIPEGYSVSREKKERFSLILESASTNQTSMYLCASSPSRVILETQYFGPGTRLLVL.

This rearrangement joins TRBV10-3 to TRBJ2-3; maybe TRBD2 (6 bases). Germline V gene data show CDR1 as ENHRY and CDR2 as SYGVKD. Trimming shortened V by 6 bases and J by 2 bases, and 6 bases separated the two germline ends. CDR3 size: 12 residues. The CDR3: CAIRDYTDTQYF. The CDR3 nucleotides read TGTGCCATCAGGGACTACACAGATACGCAGTATTTT.

The chain employs TRBV10-3 and TRBJ2-3; perhaps TRBD2 as D (7 bases). The ends were cut back, 0 bases at V and 4 bases at J, with 11 bases in the middle. There are 15 residues in the CDR3. CDR1 and CDR2 from the germline V gene are ENHRY and SYGVKD. The CDR3 sequence is CAISESRGAPDTQYF. DNA of the CDR3: TGTGCCATCAGTGAGTCTCGGGGGGCCCCAGATACGCAGTATTTT.

This rearrangement joins TRBV13 to TRBJ2-1; D gene ambiguous. The CDR3 runs 13 residues. V was clipped by 2 bases and J by 0 bases, with 2 bases between them. Germline V lookup: CDR1 PRHDT, CDR2 FYEKMQ (reference sequence). Here the CDR3 DNA reads TGTGCCAGCAGCTTAACCTCCTACAATGAGCAGTTCTTC. Translation gives CASSLTSYNEQFF.

The chain employs TRBV6-5 and TRBJ2-2, with TRBD1 identical over 9 bases. Losses at the gene ends were 2 bases for V and 1 base for J; bases not matched to a gene: 2. The CDR3 sequence is 16 residues long. The germline gives CDR1 MNHEY, CDR2 SVGAGI. CDR3 protein: CASSYAGQGNTGELFF. CDR3 DNA sequence: TGTGCCAGCAGTTACGCGGGACAGGGGAACACCGGGGAGCTGTTTTTT.

The chain has TRBV9 and TRBJ2-3; 12 bases match TRBD2. CDR3 length equals 16 residues. Germline trimming cut 2 bases from V and 5 bases from J; bases unmatched to any gene: 6. CDR1 SGDLS and CDR2 YYNGEE come from the germline V gene. The CDR3 region is CASSVTSGGQKDTQYF. CDR3 bases: TGTGCCAGCAGCGTTACTAGCGGGGGGCAGAAAGATACGCAGTATTTT.

The rearrangement links TRBV7-9 to TRBJ1-1; D not certain. The germline V gene has CDR1 SEHNR and CDR2 FQNEAQ (reference sequence). V was pared by 0 bases and J by 6 bases, with 5 bases between. The CDR3 is 12 amino acids. CDR3 sequence reads: CASSLALPEAFF. The CDR3 DNA reads as TGTGCCAGCAGCTTAGCGCTTCCTGAAGCTTTCTTT. The entire variable domain, with the rest obtained from reference TRBV7-9 and TRBJ1-1, is as follows: DTGVSQNPRHKITKRGQNVTFRCDPISEHNRLYWYRQTLGQGPEFLTYFQNEAQLEKSRLLSDRFSAERPKGSFSTLEIQRTEQGDSAMYLCASSLALPEAFFGQGTRLTVV.

The V and J genes are TRBV19 and TRBJ2-7; D is uncertain. From germline, CDR1 is LNHDA and CDR2 SQIVND (reference sequence). V lost 3 bases and J lost 3, with 15 bases in between. The length of the CDR3 is 15 residues. The CDR3 sequence is CASSILTGLNYEQYF. For the CDR3, the DNA is TGTGCCAGTAGTATCCTAACTGGATTAAACTACGAGCAGTACTTC. Based on the CDR3 plus reference TRBV19 and TRBJ2-7, the full variable domain is DGGITQSPKYLFRKEGQNVTLSCEQNLNHDAMYWYRQDPGQGLRLIYYSQIVNDFQKGDIAEGYSVSREKKESFPLTVTSAQKNPTAFYLCASSILTGLNYEQYFGPGTRLTVT.

The chain has TRBV19 and TRBJ1-5, with 8 positions matching TRBD1. Trimming cost V 2 bases and J 5 bases; bases outside gene matches: 5. Germline V gives CDR1 LNHDA, CDR2 SQIVND (reference sequence). This CDR3 comprises 15 residues. The CDR3 sequence: CASSISDREYQPQHF. CDR3 sequence (DNA): TGTGCCAGTAGTATATCGGACAGGGAGTATCAGCCCCAGCATTTT. The full variable domain, in which reference TRBV19 and TRBJ1-5 provide the parts outside the CDR3, is DGGITQSPKYLFRKEGQNVTLSCEQNLNHDAMYWYRQDPGQGLRLIYYSQIVNDFQKGDIAEGYSVSREKKESFPLTVTSAQKNPTAFYLCASSISDREYQPQHFGDGTRLSIL.

V is TRBV10-2 and J is TRBJ2-1; 7 nucleotides align to TRBD2. Trimming cost V 4 bases and J 5 bases; bases outside gene matches: 5. CDR1 and CDR2 (germline): WSHSY, SAAADI. CDR3 length equals 14 residues. CDR3: CASSVGTTHNEQFF. The DNA for the CDR3 is TGCGCCAGCAGTGTGGGGACTACCCACAATGAGCAGTTCTTC.

Remarks on this clone: At one boundary the junction diverges from the germline segment, which might be a read error. J is TRBJ2-1 and V is TRBV19, with 10 bases that match TRBD1. The CDR3 is 14 residues long. Looked up from germline, CDR1 is LNHDA and CDR2 is SQIVND (reference sequence). CDR3 bases: TGTGCCAGTAGTCCGGGACAGGGGACCAATAAGCAGTTCTTC. This sequence encodes CASSPGQGTNKQFF.

The rearrangement uses TRBV27 and TRBJ2-2; D is unclear. The CDR3 is made up of 12 amino acids. In germline, CDR1 is MNHEY, CDR2 SMNVEV (reference sequence). V lost 3 bases and J 6 bases, leaving 5 bases between the germline ends. This CDR3 is CASSFYPGELFF. As DNA, the CDR3 is TGTGCCAGCAGTTTTTACCCCGGGGAGCTGTTTTTT.

This sequence joins TRBV3-1 (or the pseudogene TRBV3-2) and TRBJ1-1, with a tentative D call TRBD1 (6 bases). In germline, CDR1 is LGHDT, CDR2 YNNKEL (reference sequence). The V end lost 7 bases, the J end lost 1 base, and 13 bases lay between the germline ends. This CDR3 spans 14 amino acids. The CDR3 is CASKAGTKNTEAFF. The CDR3 DNA follows: TGTGCCAGCAAAGCCGGGACAAAGAACACTGAAGCTTTCTTT.

The count of this clone is one. This chain connects TRBV28 to TRBJ2-5, with D possibly matching TRBD2 (6 bases). The CDR3 is 14 residues long. Between the trimmed V and J ends, which lost 10 bases and 5 bases, there was a span of 20 bases. In germline, CDR1 is MDHEN, CDR2 SYDVKM. The CDR3 spells CATLSLAVGETQYF. The CDR3 DNA sequence: TGTGCCACCCTTTCGTTAGCGGTCGGTGAGACCCAGTACTTC.

This clone was found once. This chain links TRBV18 with TRBJ1-1; a possible D gene is TRBD1 (6 bases). CDR1 is KGHSH and CDR2 is LQKENI in the germline V gene. V dropped 3 bases and J dropped 1 base, with 12 bases sitting between them. This CDR3 has 15 residues. In DNA, the CDR3 is TGTGCCAGCTCACCTTCGGACAGTTCGAACACTGAAGCTTTCTTT. Translation gives CASSPSDSSNTEAFF.

This clone was detected a few times. The chain recombines TRBV7-9 with TRBJ2-5; the match to TRBD2 covers 13 bases. Germline V gene data show CDR1 as SEHNR and CDR2 as FQNEAQ (reference sequence). Unmatched junction bases numbered 12, after V lost 5 bases and J lost 3 bases. The CDR3 totals 18 residues. Written as DNA, the CDR3 is TGTGCCAGCAGCCTTGGGACTAGCGGGGAAGTATCAGAAGAGACCCAGTACTTC. As protein: CASSLGTSGEVSEETQYF.

This chain joins TRBV30 and TRBJ1-3; D not resolved. Germline V gives CDR1 GTSNPN, CDR2 SVGIG (reference sequence). The CDR3 extends over 14 amino acids. Trimming removed 4 bases from V and 2 bases from J, with 12 bases in between. For the CDR3, the DNA is TGTGCCTGGACGGAGTTCGTCGCTGGAAACACCATATATTTT. Amino acids: CAWTEFVAGNTIYF.

The chain links TRBV6-4 to TRBJ2-2; D unresolved. This CDR3 region has 14 residues. With 8 bases removed from V and 1 base from J, the gap between germline ends came to 11 bases. In germline, CDR1 is MRHNA, CDR2 SNTAGT. CDR3 nucleotide sequence: TGTGCCAGCCGACTTTTAGGGAACACCGGGGAGCTGTTTTTT. As protein: CASRLLGNTGELFF.

V is TRBV27 and J is TRBJ1-5; D might be TRBD1 (5 bases). The CDR3 loop spans 13 amino acids. Germline CDR1 MNHEY, CDR2 SMNVEV (reference sequence). With 4 bases removed from V and 3 bases from J, the gap between germline ends came to 7 bases. CDR3 residues: CASSSRANQPQHF. As DNA, the CDR3 is TGTGCCAGCAGTTCCAGGGCCAATCAGCCCCAGCATTTT.